Sequencing of this T cell receptor (beta chain) was carried out in a study of regulatory T cells in long-lasting Graves disease. There are many counts of this clonotype. Sample time point: newly diagnosed GD, antithyroid drugs for less than 3 months. The TCR library was made from RNA that had been extracted from PBMCs in TRIzol. Graves' disease diagnoses used American Thyroid Association guidelines. Arm-PCR of CDR3 regions with iRepertoire HTBI primers generated TCR beta libraries. TCRdb redid the calling of the multiplex PCR reads with MiXCR, one entry per CDR3 protein. This table holds about 440,000 distinct CDR3 sequences, 15% found once. The CDR3 has 15 amino acids. Germline V CDR1 and CDR2: SGHTA, FQGNSA. Trimming removed 5 bases at V and 4 bases at J, with 15 bases between. This sample also belongs to another study, concerning T cells in Graves' hyperthyroidism and ophthalmopathy.

The clonotype comes from a woman aged 25 to 45 with Graves disease. The V call is TRBV7-2, the J call TRBJ2-1, with D perhaps matching TRBD1 (6 bases). Source: peripheral blood mononuclear cells (PBMCs), taken at new diagnosis, from a patient treated with antithyroid drugs. CDR3 sequence: CASSVAGTIYNEQFF. CDR3 sequence (DNA): TGTGCCAGCAGCGTCGCCGGGACAATTTACAATGAGCAGTTCTTC.